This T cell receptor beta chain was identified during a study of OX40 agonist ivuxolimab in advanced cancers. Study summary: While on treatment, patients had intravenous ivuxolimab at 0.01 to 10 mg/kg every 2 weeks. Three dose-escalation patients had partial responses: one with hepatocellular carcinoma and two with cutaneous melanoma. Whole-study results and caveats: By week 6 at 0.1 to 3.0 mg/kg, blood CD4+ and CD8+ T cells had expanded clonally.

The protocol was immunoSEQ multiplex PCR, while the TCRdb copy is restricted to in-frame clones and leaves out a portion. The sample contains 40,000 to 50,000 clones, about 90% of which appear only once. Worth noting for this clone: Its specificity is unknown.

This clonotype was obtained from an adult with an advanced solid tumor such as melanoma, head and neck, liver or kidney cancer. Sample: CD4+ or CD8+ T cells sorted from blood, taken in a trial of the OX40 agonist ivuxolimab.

Written as DNA, the CDR3 is TGTGCCAGCAAGCAGGGGCAGTTGTTTTATGGCTACACCTTC. Its protein is CASKQGQLFYGYTF. The J gene is TRBJ1-2, the V gene TRBV28; D possibly corresponds to TRBD1 (6 bases). V lost 7 bases and J lost 5, with 17 bases in between. Looked up from germline, CDR1 is MDHEN and CDR2 is SYDVKM. This CDR3 is built from 14 residues.